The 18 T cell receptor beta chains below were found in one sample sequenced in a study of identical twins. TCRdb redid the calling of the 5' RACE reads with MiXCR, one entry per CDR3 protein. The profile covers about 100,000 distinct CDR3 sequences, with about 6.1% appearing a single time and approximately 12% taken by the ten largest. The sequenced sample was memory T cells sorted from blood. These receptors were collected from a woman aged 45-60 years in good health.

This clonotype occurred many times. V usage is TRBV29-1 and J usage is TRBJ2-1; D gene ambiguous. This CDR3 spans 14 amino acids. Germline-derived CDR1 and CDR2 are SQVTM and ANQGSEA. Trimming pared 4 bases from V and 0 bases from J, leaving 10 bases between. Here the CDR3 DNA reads TGCAGCGTTGTCGTCTTGAGCTCCTACAATGAGCAGTTCTTC. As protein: CSVVVLSSYNEQFF.

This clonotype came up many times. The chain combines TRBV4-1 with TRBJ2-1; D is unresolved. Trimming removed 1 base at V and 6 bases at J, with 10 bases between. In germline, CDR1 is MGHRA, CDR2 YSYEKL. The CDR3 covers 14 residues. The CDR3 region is CASSQVGSLNEQFF. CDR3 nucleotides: TGCGCCAGCAGCCAAGTGGGCAGCCTCAATGAGCAGTTCTTC.

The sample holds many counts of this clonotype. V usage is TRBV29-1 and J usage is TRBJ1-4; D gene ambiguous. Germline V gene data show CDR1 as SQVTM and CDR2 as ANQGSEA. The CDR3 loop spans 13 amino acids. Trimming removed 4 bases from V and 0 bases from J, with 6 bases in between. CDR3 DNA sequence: TGCAGCGTTGGCCCTGCAACTAATGAAAAACTGTTTTTT. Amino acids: CSVGPATNEKLFF.

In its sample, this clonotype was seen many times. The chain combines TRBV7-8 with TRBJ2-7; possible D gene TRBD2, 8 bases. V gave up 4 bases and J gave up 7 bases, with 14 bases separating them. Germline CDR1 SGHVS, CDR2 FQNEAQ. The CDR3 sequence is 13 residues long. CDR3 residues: CASSWDSGSEQYF. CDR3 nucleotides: TGTGCCAGCAGCTGGGACAGCGGGAGTGAGCAGTACTTC. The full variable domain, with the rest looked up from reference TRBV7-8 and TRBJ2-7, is GAGVSQSPRYKVAKRGQDVALRCDPISGHVSLFWYQQALGQGPEFLTYFQNEAQLDKSGLPSDRFFAERPEGSVSTLKIQRTQQEDSAVYLCASSWDSGSEQYFGPGTRLTVT.

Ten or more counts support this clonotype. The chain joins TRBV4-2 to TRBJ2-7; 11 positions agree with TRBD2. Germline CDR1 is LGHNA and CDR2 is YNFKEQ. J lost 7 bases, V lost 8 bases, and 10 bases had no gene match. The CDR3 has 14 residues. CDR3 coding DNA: TGTGCCAGCGGTGCTAGCGGGAGGCCGGGGGAGCAGTACTTC. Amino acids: CASGASGRPGEQYF.

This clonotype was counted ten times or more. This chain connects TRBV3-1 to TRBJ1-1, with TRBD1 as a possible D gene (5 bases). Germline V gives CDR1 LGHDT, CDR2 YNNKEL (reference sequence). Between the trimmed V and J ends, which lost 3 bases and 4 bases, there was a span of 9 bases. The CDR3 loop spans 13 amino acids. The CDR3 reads CASSQGGVTEAFF. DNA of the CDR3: TGTGCCAGCAGCCAGGGGGGTGTCACTGAAGCTTTCTTT.

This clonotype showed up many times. DNA for the CDR3: TGCAGCGCTACCCTACACCCGGGTCGAAATACTGAAGCTTTCTTT. Its protein product is CSATLHPGRNTEAFF. V usage is TRBV29-1 and J usage is TRBJ1-1, with D unresolved. This CDR3 contains 15 residues. CDR1 is SQVTM, CDR2 ANQGSEA, per germline. V lost 7 bases to trimming and J lost 5 bases, with 23 bases between them.

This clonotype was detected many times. The CDR3 DNA follows: TGCAGTGTGCAGGGAATTACAGATACGCAGTATTTT. It codes for CSVQGITDTQYF. V is TRBV20-1 and J is TRBJ2-3; D is possibly TRBD1 (5 bases). The germline V gene encodes CDR1 DFQATT and CDR2 SNEGSKA (reference sequence). The CDR3 sequence is 12 residues long. V was cut by 7 bases and J by 3 bases, with 11 bases left in between.

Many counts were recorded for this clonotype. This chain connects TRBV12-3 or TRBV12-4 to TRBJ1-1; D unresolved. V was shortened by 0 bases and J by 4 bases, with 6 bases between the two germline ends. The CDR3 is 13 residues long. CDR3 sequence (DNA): TGTGCCAGCAGTTTAGCAGAACCCACTGAAGCTTTCTTT. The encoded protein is CASSLAEPTEAFF.

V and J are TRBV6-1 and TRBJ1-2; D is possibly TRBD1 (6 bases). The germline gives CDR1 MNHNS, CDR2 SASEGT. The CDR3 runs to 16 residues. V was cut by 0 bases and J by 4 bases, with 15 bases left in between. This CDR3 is CASSEALSRTAYGYTF. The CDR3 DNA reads TGTGCCAGCAGTGAAGCGCTTAGCAGGACAGCCTATGGCTACACCTTC.

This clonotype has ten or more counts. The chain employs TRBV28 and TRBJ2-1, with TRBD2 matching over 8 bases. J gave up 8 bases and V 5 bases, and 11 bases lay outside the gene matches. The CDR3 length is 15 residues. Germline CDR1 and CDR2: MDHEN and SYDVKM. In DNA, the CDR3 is TGTGCCAGCAGTCACAGGACTAGCTTGTACCATGAGCAGTTCTTC. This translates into CASSHRTSLYHEQFF. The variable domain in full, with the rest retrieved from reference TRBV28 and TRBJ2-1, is DVKVTQSSRYLVKRTGEKVFLECVQDMDHENMFWYRQDPGLGLRLIYFSYDVKMKEKGDIPEGYSVSREKKERFSLILESASTNQTSMYLCASSHRTSLYHEQFFGPGTRLTVL.

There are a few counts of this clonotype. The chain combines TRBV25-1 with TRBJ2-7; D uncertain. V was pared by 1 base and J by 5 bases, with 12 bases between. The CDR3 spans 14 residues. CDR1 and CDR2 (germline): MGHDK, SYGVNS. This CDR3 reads CASSEWGRAHEQYV. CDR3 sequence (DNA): TGTGCCAGCAGTGAATGGGGTAGGGCCCACGAGCAGTACGTC.

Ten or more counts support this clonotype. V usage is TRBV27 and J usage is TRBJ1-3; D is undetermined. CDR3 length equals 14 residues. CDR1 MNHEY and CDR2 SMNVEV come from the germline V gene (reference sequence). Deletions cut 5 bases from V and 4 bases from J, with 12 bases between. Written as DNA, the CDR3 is TGTGCCAGCAGTCGTGTGGGCGTAGGAAACACCATATATTTT. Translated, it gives CASSRVGVGNTIYF.

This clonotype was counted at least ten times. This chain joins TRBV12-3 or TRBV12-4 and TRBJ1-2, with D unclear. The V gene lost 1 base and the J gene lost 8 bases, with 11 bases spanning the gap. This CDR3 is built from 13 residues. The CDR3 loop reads CASSLVTGSGYTF. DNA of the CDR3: TGTGCCAGCAGTTTAGTGACGGGCAGCGGCTACACCTTC.

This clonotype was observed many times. The DNA for the CDR3 is TGCGCCAGCAGCTTGAACACGGGACTAGACCATGAGCAGTTCTTC. As protein: CASSLNTGLDHEQFF. The V call is TRBV5-1, the J call TRBJ2-1, with 8 positions matching TRBD2. Germline trimming cut 1 base from V and 8 bases from J; bases unmatched to any gene: 8. The germline V gene has CDR1 SGHRS and CDR2 YFSETQ. The CDR3 runs to 15 residues.

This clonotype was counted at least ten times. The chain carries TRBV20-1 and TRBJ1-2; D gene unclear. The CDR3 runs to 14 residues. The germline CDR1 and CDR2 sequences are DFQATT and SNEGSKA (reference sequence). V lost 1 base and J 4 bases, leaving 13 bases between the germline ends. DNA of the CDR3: TGCAGTGCTAGAGTAAGCAGGCCTGGCTATGGCTACACCTTC. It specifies CSARVSRPGYGYTF.

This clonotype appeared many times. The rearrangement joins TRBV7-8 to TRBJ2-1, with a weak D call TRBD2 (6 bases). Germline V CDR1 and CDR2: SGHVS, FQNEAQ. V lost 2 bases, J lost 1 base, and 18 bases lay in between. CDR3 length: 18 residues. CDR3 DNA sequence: TGTGCCAGCAGCTTAATGTTTGCGGCGGGACGATCCTACAATGAGCAGTTCTTC. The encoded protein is CASSLMFAAGRSYNEQFF.

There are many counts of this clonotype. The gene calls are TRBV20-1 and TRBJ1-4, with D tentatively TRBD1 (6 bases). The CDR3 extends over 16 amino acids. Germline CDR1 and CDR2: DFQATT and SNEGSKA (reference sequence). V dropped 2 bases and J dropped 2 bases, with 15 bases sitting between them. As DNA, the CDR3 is TGCAGTGCTAGAACAGGGTTGACCTTCACTAATGAAAAACTGTTTTTT. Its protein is CSARTGLTFTNEKLFF.